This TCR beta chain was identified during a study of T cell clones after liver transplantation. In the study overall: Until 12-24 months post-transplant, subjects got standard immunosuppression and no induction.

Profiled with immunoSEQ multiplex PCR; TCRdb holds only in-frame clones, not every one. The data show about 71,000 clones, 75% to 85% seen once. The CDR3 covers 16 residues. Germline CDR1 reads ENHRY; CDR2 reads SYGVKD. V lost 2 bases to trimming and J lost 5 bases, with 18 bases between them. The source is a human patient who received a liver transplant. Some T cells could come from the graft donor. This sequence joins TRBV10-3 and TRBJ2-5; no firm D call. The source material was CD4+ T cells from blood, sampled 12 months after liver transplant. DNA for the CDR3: TGTGCCATCAGTGAGCTCTCGGCAGGCCACACGGAGACCCAGTACTTC. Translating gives CAISELSAGHTETQYF.